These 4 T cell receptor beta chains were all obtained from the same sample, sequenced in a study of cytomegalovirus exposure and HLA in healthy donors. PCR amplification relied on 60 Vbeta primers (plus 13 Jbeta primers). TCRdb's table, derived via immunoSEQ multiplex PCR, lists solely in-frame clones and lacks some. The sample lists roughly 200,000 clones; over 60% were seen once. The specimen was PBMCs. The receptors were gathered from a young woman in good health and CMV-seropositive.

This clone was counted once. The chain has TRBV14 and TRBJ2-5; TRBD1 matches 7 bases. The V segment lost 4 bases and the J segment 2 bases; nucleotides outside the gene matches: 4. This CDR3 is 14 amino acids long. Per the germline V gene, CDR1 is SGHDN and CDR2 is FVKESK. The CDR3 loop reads CASSRQGDQETQYF. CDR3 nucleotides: TGTGCCAGCAGCCGGCAGGGGGATCAAGAGACCCAGTACTTC.

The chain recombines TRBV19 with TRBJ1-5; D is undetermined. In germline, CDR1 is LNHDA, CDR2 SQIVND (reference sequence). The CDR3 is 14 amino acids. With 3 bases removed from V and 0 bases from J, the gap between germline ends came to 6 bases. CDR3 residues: CASSIDNSNQPQHF. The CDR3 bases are TGTGCCAGTAGTATCGACAATAGCAATCAGCCCCAGCATTTT.

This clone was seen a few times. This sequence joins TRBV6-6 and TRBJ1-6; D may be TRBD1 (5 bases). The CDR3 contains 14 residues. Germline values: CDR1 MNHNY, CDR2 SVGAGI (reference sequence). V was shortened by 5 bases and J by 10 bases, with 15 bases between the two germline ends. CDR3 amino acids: CASSLTRVGSPLHF. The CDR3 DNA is TGTGCCAGCAGTCTAACCAGGGTAGGGTCACCCCTCCACTTT.

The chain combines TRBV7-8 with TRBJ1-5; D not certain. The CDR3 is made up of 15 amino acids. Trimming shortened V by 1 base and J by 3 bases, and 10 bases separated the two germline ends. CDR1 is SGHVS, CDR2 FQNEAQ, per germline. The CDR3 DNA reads TGTGCCAGCAGCTTAGTTGACAAAGACAATCAGCCCCAGCATTTT. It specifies CASSLVDKDNQPQHF.